Listed below are T cell receptor beta chains from one sample, sequenced in a study of technical replicates of blood from a few donors. Sequencing used immunoSEQ multiplex PCR; TCRdb keeps in-frame clones, though not all of them. This table has roughly 80,000 clones, approximately 89% appearing once. Sequencing was carried out using T cells isolated from PBMCs. These receptors originate from a human donor in good health. CDR3s include the opening cysteine and the closing phenylalanine or tryptophan. Each record gives: V gene, clone size, J gene, D gene, CDR3 DNA, CDR3 protein. A D gene is named only where the DNA matches it firmly. Some rows have no size entry. The others give once, few or many, or a class for an expanded clone.

v_gene: TRBV28; abundance: -; j_gene: TRBJ1-3; d_gene: TRBD1; CDR3nt: TGTGCCAGCAGTTCATGGACAGGTGAAAACACCATATATTTT; CDR3aa: CASSSWTGENTIYF
v_gene: TRBV18; abundance: -; j_gene: TRBJ2-1; d_gene: TRBD2; CDR3nt: TGTGCCAGCTCACCGCCGGGACTAGAATCCTACAATGAGCAGTTCTTC; CDR3aa: CASSPPGLESYNEQFF
v_gene: TRBV27; abundance: -; j_gene: TRBJ1-1; d_gene: -; CDR3nt: TGTGCCAGCAGTGCCAGGGTTAACACTGAAGCTTTCTTT; CDR3aa: CASSARVNTEAFF
v_gene: TRBV28; abundance: -; j_gene: TRBJ2-3; d_gene: TRBD2; CDR3nt: TGTGCCAGCAGTTTATCGGGACTAGCGGGAGGAGATACGCAGTATTTT; CDR3aa: CASSLSGLAGGDTQYF
v_gene: TRBV7-2; abundance: -; j_gene: TRBJ2-7; d_gene: -; CDR3nt: TGTGCCAGCAGCTTAGATCGGGGACTCTACGAGCAGTACTTC; CDR3aa: CASSLDRGLYEQYF
v_gene: TRBV10-3; abundance: -; j_gene: TRBJ1-2; d_gene: -; CDR3nt: TGTGCCATCAGTGAACAGGGCGGTTACGACTATGGCTACACCTTC; CDR3aa: CAISEQGGYDYGYTF
v_gene: TRBV7-9; abundance: -; j_gene: TRBJ2-7; d_gene: -; CDR3nt: TGTGCCAGCAGCTTAGACCCCAATCCCCACTTTCCCTACGAGCAGTACTTC; CDR3aa: CASSLDPNPHFPYEQYF
v_gene: TRBV5-5; abundance: -; j_gene: TRBJ2-7; d_gene: -; CDR3nt: TGTGCCAGCTCCAGGAGGGGAGAGGGGGAGCAGTACTTC; CDR3aa: CASSRRGEGEQYF
v_gene: TRBV7-3; abundance: -; j_gene: TRBJ1-3; d_gene: -; CDR3nt: TGTGCCAGCAGCTTATACCCGGGGGGCGGAAACACCATATATTTT; CDR3aa: CASSLYPGGGNTIYF
v_gene: TRBV12-5; abundance: -; j_gene: TRBJ1-2; d_gene: -; CDR3nt: TGTGCTAGTGGTCCCCCGGACAGCTACTATGGCTACACCTTC; CDR3aa: CASGPPDSYYGYTF
v_gene: TRBV6-1; abundance: -; j_gene: TRBJ2-7; d_gene: TRBD1; CDR3nt: TGTGCCAGCAGTGAAGGGACAGGGCCCTACGAGCAGTACTTC; CDR3aa: CASSEGTGPYEQYF
v_gene: TRBV2; abundance: once; j_gene: TRBJ2-3; d_gene: TRBD2; CDR3nt: TGTGCCAGCAGTCGCCTACTAGCGGGAGGGCCGGAGGATACGCAGTATTTT; CDR3aa: CASSRLLAGGPEDTQYF
v_gene: TRBV19; abundance: -; j_gene: TRBJ2-2; d_gene: TRBD2; CDR3nt: TGTGCCAGTAGTATAGTTCCGAAAACCGGGACTAGCGGATTCACCGGGGAGCTGTTTTTT; CDR3aa: CASSIVPKTGTSGFTGELFF
v_gene: TRBV6-1; abundance: -; j_gene: TRBJ1-1; d_gene: TRBD1; CDR3nt: TGTGCCAGCAGTCCGGGACAGGGGACAGCTTTCTTT; CDR3aa: CASSPGQGTAFF
v_gene: TRBV30; abundance: -; j_gene: TRBJ1-4; d_gene: -; CDR3nt: TGTGCCTGGAGTATGGGGGGGGCTACTAATGAAAAACTGTTTTTT; CDR3aa: CAWSMGGATNEKLFF
v_gene: TRBV4-1; abundance: once; j_gene: TRBJ2-5; d_gene: -; CDR3nt: TGCGCCAGCAGCGTAATTACAGGGTCCCAAGAGACCCAGTACTTC; CDR3aa: CASSVITGSQETQYF
v_gene: TRBV6-6; abundance: -; j_gene: TRBJ2-5; d_gene: -; CDR3nt: TGTGCCAGCAGCCTCATGATAAGCGAGTCGGAGACCCAGTACTTC; CDR3aa: CASSLMISESETQYF
v_gene: TRBV11-3; abundance: -; j_gene: TRBJ1-3; d_gene: TRBD1; CDR3nt: TGTGCCAGCAGCGAAAGGGGGCAAGGAAACACCATATATTTT; CDR3aa: CASSERGQGNTIYF
v_gene: TRBV7-9; abundance: -; j_gene: TRBJ2-1; d_gene: -; CDR3nt: TGTGCCAGCAGTTCCCCAGTTTACAATGAGCAGTTCTTC; CDR3aa: CASSSPVYNEQFF
v_gene: TRBV19; abundance: -; j_gene: TRBJ2-3; d_gene: TRBD2; CDR3nt: TGTGCCAGTAGTATTCTCCTAGCGGGGGCCAATACGCAGTATTTT; CDR3aa: CASSILLAGANTQYF
v_gene: TRBV7-6; abundance: -; j_gene: TRBJ2-7; d_gene: -; CDR3nt: TGTGCCAGCAGCTTAGAGTCAGGGGGGTATTCCTACGAGCAGTACTTC; CDR3aa: CASSLESGGYSYEQYF
v_gene: TRBV19; abundance: -; j_gene: TRBJ2-7; d_gene: TRBD1; CDR3nt: TGTGCCAGTAGTTCCGGACAGGGATTTCTTTCCGAGCAGTACTTC; CDR3aa: CASSSGQGFLSEQYF
v_gene: TRBV4-2; abundance: -; j_gene: TRBJ1-1; d_gene: -; CDR3nt: TGTGCCAGCAGCCTAACAGGGCGTGAAGCTTTCTTT; CDR3aa: CASSLTGREAFF
v_gene: TRBV4-1; abundance: -; j_gene: TRBJ2-3; d_gene: TRBD1; CDR3nt: TGCGCCAGCAGCCAAACCAGGGACAGGGTCACAGATACGCAGTATTTT; CDR3aa: CASSQTRDRVTDTQYF
v_gene: TRBV2; abundance: -; j_gene: TRBJ2-4; d_gene: -; CDR3nt: TGTGCCAGCAACAGGGTAAACATTCAGTACTTC; CDR3aa: CASNRVNIQYF
v_gene: TRBV11-2; abundance: once; j_gene: TRBJ2-7; d_gene: -; CDR3nt: TGTGCCAGCAGCTTATCCTTCGAGGACGAGCAGTACTTC; CDR3aa: CASSLSFEDEQYF
v_gene: TRBV6-6; abundance: -; j_gene: TRBJ2-7; d_gene: TRBD1; CDR3nt: TGTGCCACCGCCTCCCGGGACAGGGTTCCCTACGAGCAGTACTTC; CDR3aa: CATASRDRVPYEQYF
v_gene: TRBV4-2; abundance: once; j_gene: TRBJ2-7; d_gene: -; CDR3nt: TGTGCCAGCAGCCAAGAGGCCAGGGTCTACGAGCAGTACTTC; CDR3aa: CASSQEARVYEQYF
v_gene: TRBV6-4; abundance: -; j_gene: TRBJ1-6; d_gene: -; CDR3nt: TGTGCCAGCAGAAACAGGGACTCCTATAATTCACCCCTCCACTTT; CDR3aa: CASRNRDSYNSPLHF
v_gene: TRBV4-2; abundance: -; j_gene: TRBJ2-1; d_gene: TRBD1; CDR3nt: TGTGCCAGCAGCCTAACCGGGACAGGGGCTTTCAATGAGCAGTTCTTC; CDR3aa: CASSLTGTGAFNEQFF